Listed below are T cell receptor beta chains from one sample, sequenced in a study of blood T cell repertoires in COVID-19. The method was immunoSEQ multiplex PCR; TCRdb's version includes in-frame clones alone and lacks a portion of them. The repertoire holds 200,000 to 250,000 clones, with around 86% as singletons. Sequencing input: peripheral blood. The receptor source for this set is a man between 60 and 75 years old who had recovered from COVID-19. CDR3s include the opening cysteine and the closing phenylalanine or tryptophan. The D gene is left open where the match is weak. Not every row has a clone size; where given, it reads once, few, many or a size class.

j_call,d_call,clone_size,v_call,cdr3_nt,cdr3_aa
TRBJ2-2,-,-,TRBV9,TGTGCCAGCAGCGTAGACCCACAAACGAACACCGGGGAGCTGTTTTTT,CASSVDPQTNTGELFF
TRBJ2-1,TRBD1,-,TRBV5-1,TGCGCCAGCAGCCTCTGGACAGGGGGCTACAATGAGCAGTTCTTC,CASSLWTGGYNEQFF
TRBJ2-6,-,-,TRBV5-6,TGTGCCAGCAGCCTTTTAAGGGGGTCTGGGGCCAACGTCCTGACTTTC,CASSLLRGSGANVLTF
TRBJ2-7,TRBD2,once,TRBV7-2,TGTGCCAGCAGCTTGACTAGCGTAAGCTCCTACGAGCAGTACTTC,CASSLTSVSSYEQYF
TRBJ1-2,TRBD1,-,TRBV19,TGTGCCAGTAGTCGTCGTTGGCAGGGGGCGAATGGCTACACCTTC,CASSRRWQGANGYTF
TRBJ2-3,TRBD2,-,TRBV7-3,TGTGCCAGCAGCTTACTAGCGGGGGGCCTTTTCGGGGTGGCAGATACGCAGTATTTT,CASSLLAGGLFGVADTQYF
TRBJ1-3,TRBD1,once,TRBV5-8,TGTGCCAGCAGCCACCGGACAGGGGAGAACACCATATATTTT,CASSHRTGENTIYF
TRBJ2-5,TRBD1,-,TRBV7-9,TGTGCCAGCAGCTTAGGGGCAGGGGGCAGAGAGACCCAGTACTTC,CASSLGAGGRETQYF
TRBJ1-2,-,-,TRBV12-5,TGTGCTAGTGGTTCCGAGACAGGATTGAACTATGGCTACACCTTC,CASGSETGLNYGYTF
TRBJ1-3,TRBD1,-,TRBV14,TGTGCCAGCAGCCACGCGCGGGACAGCGACTCTGGAAACACCATATATTTT,CASSHARDSDSGNTIYF
TRBJ2-2,TRBD2,once,TRBV24-1,TGTGCCACCAGTGATTCAAAAGGACTAGCGGGAGGTGGAGGGCTGTTTTTT,CATSDSKGLAGGGGLFF
TRBJ2-3,-,-,TRBV24-1,TGTGCCACAACAGGGACCACAGATACGCAGTATTTT,CATTGTTDTQYF
TRBJ2-7,-,few,TRBV12-5,TGTGCTAGTGGTTTGGAGTGGACACCGGCCGAGCAGTACTTC,CASGLEWTPAEQYF
TRBJ1-2,TRBD1,once,TRBV7-2,TGTGCCAGCAGCCCCCGGACAGGGGAGTTCAGCTACACCTTC,CASSPRTGEFSYTF
TRBJ1-1,TRBD1,-,TRBV11-2,TGTGCCAGCAGCTTAGTTAACAGGGGGCGGTACACTGAAGCTTTCTTT,CASSLVNRGRYTEAFF
TRBJ2-2,TRBD2,-,TRBV7-9,TGTGCCAGCGCCCCGGCTCAAGCGGGAGTGAACACCGGGGAGCTGTTTTTT,CASAPAQAGVNTGELFF
TRBJ1-2,TRBD1,once,TRBV6-1,TGTGCCAGCAGTGAAGCCCGACAGGGGTACTATGGCTACACCTTC,CASSEARQGYYGYTF
TRBJ2-3,-,once,TRBV5-1,TGCGCCAGCAGCTTCTCGCAGGGTACAGATACGCAGTATTTT,CASSFSQGTDTQYF
TRBJ1-2,TRBD1,few,TRBV6-5,TGTGCCAGCAGACGTGGACAGGGCCTATATGGCTACACCTTC,CASRRGQGLYGYTF
TRBJ2-7,TRBD1,-,TRBV6-5,TGTGCCAGCAGATCACAGGGGGCTATTACCTACGAGCAGTACTTC,CASRSQGAITYEQYF
TRBJ2-3,-,-,TRBV10-1,TGCGCCATCAATCCTGCGGGGGCTACTTCGGATACGCAGTATTTT,CAINPAGATSDTQYF
TRBJ2-2,TRBD1,-,TRBV7-2,TGTGCCAGCAGCCGGTCCGGACAGGGTACCGGGGAGCTGTTTTTT,CASSRSGQGTGELFF
TRBJ2-7,-,-,TRBV3-1/TRBV3-2,TGTGCCAGCAGCCAGGGGGGTCCGACCTACGAGCAGTACTTC,CASSQGGPTYEQYF
TRBJ1-1,-,-,TRBV27,TGTGCCAGCAGTTTAGCAGGGTATCTGAACACTGAAGCTTTCTTT,CASSLAGYLNTEAFF
TRBJ1-5,TRBD1,-,TRBV20-1,TGCAGTGCTAGTAGTGGACTGACAGGGACCTGGCCCCAGCATTTT,CSASSGLTGTWPQHF
TRBJ2-7,-,-,TRBV6-6,TGTGCCAGCAGTTCTAGCGCAGCCTACGAGCAGTACTTC,CASSSSAAYEQYF
TRBJ2-2,-,-,TRBV6-5,TGTGCCAGCAAGCGGACTTATTCCACCGGGGAGCTGTTTTTT,CASKRTYSTGELFF
TRBJ2-2,-,-,TRBV18,TGTGCCAGCTCATCTTCCGGGACAACCGGGGAGCTGTTTTTT,CASSSSGTTGELFF
TRBJ2-2,TRBD1,-,TRBV4-1,TGCGCCAGCAGCCAGCGACAGGGTATAAACACCGGGGAGCTGTTTTTT,CASSQRQGINTGELFF
TRBJ2-3,TRBD2,once,TRBV19,TGTGCCAGTAGTATAGCGGCGGGGGGGCGGACAGATACGCAGTATTTT,CASSIAAGGRTDTQYF
TRBJ1-3,-,-,TRBV28,TGTGCCAGCAGCTCTTGGGGGGGTGGAAACACCATATATTTT,CASSSWGGGNTIYF
TRBJ2-3,TRBD2,-,TRBV2,TGTGCCAGCAGCGCTTTAGCGGGGAGGAGGACAGATACGCAGTATTTT,CASSALAGRRTDTQYF
TRBJ2-7,-,-,TRBV5-1,TGCGCCAGCAGCCCGGACGGGGCCTACGAGCAGTACTTC,CASSPDGAYEQYF
TRBJ2-3,TRBD2,-,TRBV20-1,TGCAGTGCTTACGAGCGGGGTAAGCAGTATTTT,CSAYERGKQYF
TRBJ1-2,-,once,TRBV5-1,TGCGCCAGCAGCCCTCGGGGAGCGTATGGCTACACCTTC,CASSPRGAYGYTF
TRBJ2-7,TRBD2,few,TRBV25-1,TGTGCCAGCAGTCGGCGGGGGGCGTCCTACGAGCAGTACTTC,CASSRRGASYEQYF
TRBJ1-4,-,-,TRBV15,TGTGCCACCAGCAGAGATTCCAGGGTAGGAGAAAAACTGTTTTTT,CATSRDSRVGEKLFF
TRBJ1-1,-,-,TRBV18,TGTGCCAGCTCACCCCAGACGGGAAACACTGAAGCTTTCTTT,CASSPQTGNTEAFF
TRBJ1-5,TRBD1,-,TRBV5-1,TGCGCCAGCAGCTTGGGACAGGGAGGTCAGCCCCAGCATTTT,CASSLGQGGQPQHF
TRBJ2-5,TRBD1,once,TRBV5-4,TGTGCCAGCAGCCCGGGACAGGGACAAGAGACCCAGTACTTC,CASSPGQGQETQYF
TRBJ2-1,-,-,TRBV19,TGTGCCAGTAGTATATGGCAGGGAGGCTACAATGAGCAGTTCTTC,CASSIWQGGYNEQFF
TRBJ2-2,-,-,TRBV9,TGTGCCAGCAGCCCCCGTGGGGACACCTACCCGGTTAGTTTTTCCGGGGAGCTGTTTTTT,CASSPRGDTYPVSFSGELFF
TRBJ2-7,-,-,TRBV5-1,TGCGCCAGCAGCTTGAACAGCGGCTCCTACGAGCAGTACTTC,CASSLNSGSYEQYF
TRBJ1-4,TRBD1,-,TRBV11-2,TGTGCCAGCAGCTTAGCGGGACAGGGGCATAATGAAAAACTGTTTTTT,CASSLAGQGHNEKLFF
TRBJ1-5,-,-,TRBV28,TGTGCCAGCAGTTTGCAGGGCCGACTTGGCAATCAGCCCCAGCATTTT,CASSLQGRLGNQPQHF
TRBJ2-3,TRBD1,many,TRBV4-1,TGCGCCAGCAGCCAAGTAGACAGGGCGAAAGATACGCAGTATTTT,CASSQVDRAKDTQYF
TRBJ2-1,TRBD2,-,TRBV5-1,TGCGCCAGCAACGTCGACCCGGGACTAGCGTACTCTAGCTCCTACAATGAGCAGTTCTTC,CASNVDPGLAYSSSYNEQFF
TRBJ1-4,TRBD1,-,TRBV5-4,TGTGCCAGCAGCCGACCAGGGGGAAGTGAAAAACTGTTTTTT,CASSRPGGSEKLFF
TRBJ2-5,-,-,TRBV14,TGTGCCAGCAGCCCCCCGGGTCAGCGCCAAGAGACCCAGTACTTC,CASSPPGQRQETQYF
TRBJ1-2,-,-,TRBV4-3,TGCGCCAGCAGCCAAGATTTCCAGGTGAATAACTATGGCTACACCTTC,CASSQDFQVNNYGYTF
TRBJ1-1,-,-,TRBV5-1,TGCGCCAGCAGCGCAGCGGGGTCCTTGAACACTGAAGCTTTCTTT,CASSAAGSLNTEAFF
TRBJ2-1,-,-,TRBV7-3,TGTGCCAGCAGCTTAACGATAGATGAAAATGAGCAGTTCTTC,CASSLTIDENEQFF
TRBJ2-5,TRBD1,-,TRBV5-1,TGCGCCAGCAGCCGAACAGGGGGCGCGGCTGGAGAGACCCAGTACTTC,CASSRTGGAAGETQYF
TRBJ2-2,-,many,TRBV3-1/TRBV3-2,TGTGCCAGCAGCCAAGTTGGCGAGCTGTTTTTT,CASSQVGELFF
TRBJ2-5,-,-,TRBV3-1/TRBV3-2,TGTGCCAGCAGCCAAGACCTCCGGGGGTGGGGACAAGAGACCCAGTACTTC,CASSQDLRGWGQETQYF
TRBJ1-2,-,-,TRBV7-2,TGTGCCAGCAGGTCACCCGGGACATTCTATGGCTACACCTTC,CASRSPGTFYGYTF
TRBJ1-1,TRBD1,-,TRBV12-3/TRBV12-4,TGTGCCAGCAAAGCGGCAGGGGGAGAAGCTTTCTTT,CASKAAGGEAFF